This record concerns one TCR beta chain sequence. The sample comes from a study of technical replicates of blood from several donors. Profiled with immunoSEQ multiplex PCR; TCRdb holds only in-frame clones, not every one. The sample yields over 55,000 clones, 86% seen once. Sample: PBMCs. The sequence was collected from a human donor in good health. Some clones in this sample may be carry-over from other donors' samples.

DNA of the CDR3: TGCGCCAGCAGCCCCTTGGGACAGGGAATCTATGGCTACACCTTC. It encodes CASSPLGQGIYGYTF. This chain links TRBV4-1 with TRBJ1-2, with 9 nucleotides matching TRBD1. Trimming at V came to 4 bases and at J to 4 bases, leaving 7 bases not matched to a gene. The CDR3 spans 15 residues. CDR1 and CDR2 from the germline V gene are MGHRA and YSYEKL.